The present T cell receptor beta chain was sequenced within a study of technical replicates of blood from a few donors. Trimming pared 1 base from V and 6 bases from J, leaving 10 bases between. From germline, CDR1 is SGHDT and CDR2 YYEEEE. This CDR3 has 13 amino acids. Using immunoSEQ multiplex PCR, the repertoire was profiled, and TCRdb retains in-frame clones only, with some absent. The data show 9,500 to 15,000 clones, 93% seen once. This clonotype was obtained from a human donor in good health. The sequenced sample consisted of PBMCs. The gene calls are TRBV5-6 and TRBJ1-1; a weak D match, TRBD1 (6 bases). The CDR3 region is CASSLKGVPEAFF. DNA for the CDR3: TGTGCCAGCAGCTTGAAGGGGGTTCCTGAAGCTTTCTTT.